A selection of T cell receptor beta chains follows, all from one sample in a study of cytomegalovirus exposure and HLA in healthy donors. Libraries were prepared by immunoSEQ multiplex PCR; TCRdb keeps only in-frame clonotypes and omits some of them. The sample shows 90,000 to 150,000 clones, 81% of them seen only once. The source material was PBMCs. Source of these receptors: a woman aged 40 to 49 in good health and CMV-seronegative. Each CDR3 is given with its conserved first and last residue. The D gene is left open where the match is weak. For some rows the clone size is stated as once, few or many, or as a class when expanded; others skip it.

TRBD1	TRBV19	once	TRBJ1-1	TGTGCCAGTAGTATTCGGGGACAGGGGCGGCGAGTGGACACTGAAGCTTTCTTT	CASSIRGQGRRVDTEAFF
TRBD2	TRBV5-6	NA	TRBJ2-1	TGTGCCAGCAGCTTTAATAGCGGGGGATACAATGAGCAGTTCTTC	CASSFNSGGYNEQFF
NA	TRBV11-2	NA	TRBJ2-7	TGTGCCAGCAGCTGGGATAGCGGTGCCTACGAGCAGTACTTC	CASSWDSGAYEQYF
TRBD2	TRBV7-2	NA	TRBJ2-2	TGTGCCAGCAGCTTGGGACTAGCGGGAGTCGCGGAGCTGTTTTTT	CASSLGLAGVAELFF
NA	TRBV19	NA	TRBJ2-2	TGTGCCAGTAGTACGCCCCTGTGGCGGGGTCGTGACGGGGAGCTGTTTTTT	CASSTPLWRGRDGELFF
TRBD2	TRBV4-2	NA	TRBJ2-2	TGTGCCAGCAGTCTTTCCCTCACTAGCGTGAACACCGGGGAGCTGTTTTTT	CASSLSLTSVNTGELFF
TRBD2	TRBV20-1	NA	TRBJ2-5	TGCAGTAGCGGGAGCGGAGAGACCCAGTACTTC	CSSGSGETQYF
NA	TRBV27	NA	TRBJ1-2	TGTGCCAGCAGAACGGGCAGGGGAAGTGGCTACACCTTC	CASRTGRGSGYTF
NA	TRBV20-1	NA	TRBJ1-5	TGCAGTGTAGGGGGGGATCAGCCCCAGCATTTT	CSVGGDQPQHF
TRBD1	TRBV2	NA	TRBJ1-2	TGTGCCAGCAGTGGGGACAGGGAAAAGAGTAGGTACACCTTC	CASSGDREKSRYTF
NA	TRBV7-9	few	TRBJ1-4	TGTGCCAGCAGCCCCGCGGGAGAAAAACTGTTTTTT	CASSPAGEKLFF
NA	TRBV6-6	NA	TRBJ2-7	TGTGCCAGCAGTTATCCGGGGGACGAGCAGTACTTC	CASSYPGDEQYF
NA	TRBV18	NA	TRBJ1-3	TGTGCCAGCTCACCAACCGGGACACCAGGAAACACCATATATTTT	CASSPTGTPGNTIYF
NA	TRBV7-9	NA	TRBJ1-5	TGTGCCAGCAGCTTATCAGGGATCGGGCAGCCCCAGCATTTT	CASSLSGIGQPQHF
TRBD1	TRBV18	NA	TRBJ2-7	TGTGCCAGCTCACAGTTGGACAGGGGGGGCTACGAGCAGTACTTC	CASSQLDRGGYEQYF
TRBD2	TRBV2	once	TRBJ2-1	TGTGCCAGCCCACCGGGACTAGCGGGCAATGAGCAGTTCTTC	CASPPGLAGNEQFF
NA	TRBV28	once	TRBJ2-6	TGTGCCAGCAGTTTAGCAGGGGCCCGGGTCGGGGCCAACGTCCTGACTTTC	CASSLAGARVGANVLTF
TRBD1	TRBV18	NA	TRBJ1-4	TGTGCCAGCTCGAGTACCGGGGACAGGAGATCTGAAAAACTGTTTTTT	CASSSTGDRRSEKLFF
NA	TRBV5-1	NA	TRBJ1-2	TGCGCCAGCAGCCCCCGGACGAATTCCCCAGGGGGCTACACCTTC	CASSPRTNSPGGYTF
TRBD1	TRBV10-1	NA	TRBJ1-4	TGCGCCAGCGATATAGGTGGCAGGGGGCCTGAAAAACTGTTTTTT	CASDIGGRGPEKLFF